A selection of T cell receptor beta chains follows, all from one sample in a study of T cells in Graves' hyperthyroidism and ophthalmopathy. Each CDR3 protein is one row after TCRdb ran MiXCR on the multiplex PCR reads. The profile covers about 130,000 distinct CDR3 sequences, with more than 20% appearing a single time and about two thirds taken by the ten largest. Sequenced input: blood. The receptors come from a woman in her 50s with Graves' hyperthyroidism that later progressed to Graves' ophthalmopathy. Each CDR3 is given with its conserved first and last residue. A D gene is named only where the DNA matches it firmly. Size is stated for part of the rows, as once, few or many counts, or as a class when the clone is expanded.

abundance: -; v_gene: TRBV3-1; j_gene: TRBJ1-2; d_gene: TRBD1; CDR3nt: TGTGCCAGCAGAGATTACAGGGGAGGTGGCTACACCTTC; CDR3aa: CASRDYRGGGYTF
abundance: -; v_gene: TRBV5-1; j_gene: TRBJ2-7; d_gene: TRBD1; CDR3nt: TGCGCCAGCAGCTTGCAGACAGGGGCCCACGAGCAGTACTTC; CDR3aa: CASSLQTGAHEQYF
abundance: many; v_gene: TRBV18; j_gene: TRBJ2-1; d_gene: TRBD1; CDR3nt: TGTGCCAGCTCACGACTTCCGGGACAGCGAGACAATGAGCAGTTCTTC; CDR3aa: CASSRLPGQRDNEQFF
abundance: few; v_gene: TRBV20-1; j_gene: TRBJ1-2; d_gene: -; CDR3nt: TGCAGTGCTAGCGACACAACATCGCTCCTCTATGGCTACACCTTC; CDR3aa: CSASDTTSLLYGYTF
abundance: many; v_gene: TRBV5-1; j_gene: TRBJ2-3; d_gene: TRBD1; CDR3nt: TGCGCCAGCAGCTTGGCCGACAGGGCAGCAGATACGCAGTATTTT; CDR3aa: CASSLADRAADTQYF
abundance: -; v_gene: TRBV7-2; j_gene: TRBJ2-7; d_gene: TRBD2; CDR3nt: TGTGCCAGCAGCTCCAGCGGGGGCCCCCAATACGAGCAGTACTTC; CDR3aa: CASSSSGGPQYEQYF
abundance: -; v_gene: TRBV14; j_gene: TRBJ2-3; d_gene: -; CDR3nt: TGTGCCAGCAGCTTAGGAATAGGAAGGACAGATACGCAGTATTTT; CDR3aa: CASSLGIGRTDTQYF
abundance: -; v_gene: TRBV12-3/TRBV12-4; j_gene: TRBJ1-6; d_gene: -; CDR3nt: TGTGCCAGCAGTTTTAGGGGCAAAGGGAATTCACCCCTCCACTTT; CDR3aa: CASSFRGKGNSPLHF
abundance: many; v_gene: TRBV6-5; j_gene: TRBJ1-4; d_gene: -; CDR3nt: TGTGCCAGCAGTTACTCGGGGGCCAATAATGAAAAACTGTTTTTT; CDR3aa: CASSYSGANNEKLFF
abundance: many; v_gene: TRBV7-2; j_gene: TRBJ1-1; d_gene: -; CDR3nt: TGTGCCAGCAGTACGCTTGAAGCTTTCTTT; CDR3aa: CASSTLEAFF
abundance: many; v_gene: TRBV6-6; j_gene: TRBJ1-1; d_gene: TRBD1; CDR3nt: TGTGCCAGCAGTTACAGGGGGCGGACTGAAGCTTTCTTT; CDR3aa: CASSYRGRTEAFF
abundance: many; v_gene: TRBV28; j_gene: TRBJ2-3; d_gene: -; CDR3nt: TGTGCCAGCAGTTCCCAAGATGGATCTAATGCAGATACGCAGTATTTT; CDR3aa: CASSSQDGSNADTQYF
abundance: few; v_gene: TRBV5-4; j_gene: TRBJ2-7; d_gene: -; CDR3nt: TGTGCCAGCAGCTTGGGAGGGGACGGTCTATACGAGCAGTACTTC; CDR3aa: CASSLGGDGLYEQYF
abundance: few; v_gene: TRBV10-3; j_gene: TRBJ2-5; d_gene: TRBD1; CDR3nt: TGTGCCATCACCGCCCGGGACAGGGGTAAAGAGACCCAGTACTTC; CDR3aa: CAITARDRGKETQYF
abundance: many; v_gene: TRBV11-2; j_gene: TRBJ2-3; d_gene: TRBD2; CDR3nt: TGTGCCAGCAGCTTAGGACTAGCTAAGTATTTT; CDR3aa: CASSLGLAKYF